This entry describes one T cell receptor beta chain. These data are taken from a study of blood T cell repertoires in COVID-19. Overall study context: The samples span acute and convalescent COVID-19 from the United States, Italy and Spain. The cDNA or gDNA used as material had been derived from T cells, B-cell-depleted T cells, or PBMCs.

Original processing methods: Cell counts per sample came from amplifying reference gene primers. Assay used: immunoSEQ multiplex PCR; TCRdb lists only in-frame clones, some missing. The V and J calls and clone size are taken from that table; D and trimming were inferred from the DNA. This sample carries 270,000 or so clones, more than 70% of them seen once, and the ten largest clones take less than 4%. V was cut by 5 bases and J by 2 bases, with 13 bases left in between. Germline V gives CDR1 MNHEY, CDR2 SMNVEV (reference sequence). The CDR3 length is 14 residues. The source is a woman aged 18 to 35 with acute or convalescent COVID-19. The gene calls are TRBV27 and TRBJ2-7; tentative D call: TRBD1 (6 bases). Sample: peripheral blood. Here the CDR3 DNA reads TGTGCCAGCAGTCGGACAGCATATACCTACGAGCAGTACTTC. This gives the protein CASSRTAYTYEQYF.